This T cell receptor (beta chain) was found in a study of T-cell reconstitution after alpha-beta-depleted transplantation in children. This clonotype was counted a few times. Its antigen is not identified. From germline, CDR1 is PRHDT and CDR2 FYEKMQ (reference sequence). The CDR3 totals 15 residues. Trimming stripped 5 bases from V and 0 bases from J, with 11 bases between. Broader study findings: One year post-transplant, T-cell counts and diversity were largely derived from T cells produced anew. Several hundred expanded graft clones reportedly were the source of alpha-beta T cells about two months after transplant.

The library targeted TCRbeta and was prepared with unique molecular identifiers. TCRdb re-called the PCR reads with MiXCR, one entry per CDR3 protein. In the table there are 400,000 to 450,000 distinct CDR3 sequences, approximately 41% of which are singletons. The receptor comes from a girl aged 2-9 years with aplastic anemia, due to receive a stem cell transplant. Source: PBMCs, taken before TCRalphabeta/CD19-depleted stem cell transplant. The gene calls are TRBV13 and TRBJ2-1, with D perhaps TRBD2 (5 bases). The DNA of the CDR3 is TGTGCCAGCAGCCATGCGGGCAGCTCCTACAATGAGCAGTTCTTC. Its protein is CASSHAGSSYNEQFF.